Sequencing of this T cell receptor (beta chain) was carried out in a study of blood T cell repertoires in COVID-19. CDR3 length: 16 amino acids. Per germline, CDR1 SGHTA and CDR2 FQGNSA. Trimming removed 5 bases from V and 5 bases from J; junction bases left unmatched: 11. TCRdb's copy holds only in-frame clones and misses some; the assay was immunoSEQ multiplex PCR. The data contain some 150,000 clones, 87% of them singletons. The clonotype originates from a woman between 45 and 65 years old with acute or convalescent COVID-19. The chain joins TRBV7-2 to TRBJ2-5; 10 bases match TRBD2. Sequencing input: peripheral blood. The CDR3 region has the DNA TGTGCCAGCAGCCGGAGCGGGGGGGCGTTTAGGGAGACCCAGTACTTC. Translating gives CASSRSGGAFRETQYF.